A selection of T cell receptor beta chains follows, all from one sample in a study of blood T cell repertoires in COVID-19. Here immunoSEQ multiplex PCR was the method, and the copy in TCRdb shows in-frame clones only, minus some. The repertoire includes 270,000 or so clones, 85% to 95% of them detected once, and approximately 3% sits in the top ten. The sample comprised PBMCs or T cells enriched from blood (not recorded which). These receptors all come from a man in his forties who had been exposed to COVID-19. CDR3s include the opening cysteine and the closing phenylalanine or tryptophan. D genes are given only for firm matches. A clone size is listed for some rows: how often the clone was seen (once, few, many), or a class if it is expanded.

d_call: .; v_call: TRBV5-1; cdr3_length: 12; clone_size: once; j_call: TRBJ2-7; cdr3_nt: TGCGCCAGCAGCTTCCCAGGGGACGAGCAGTACTTC; cdr3_aa: CASSFPGDEQYF
d_call: TRBD1; v_call: TRBV2; cdr3_length: 13; clone_size: .; j_call: TRBJ1-6; cdr3_nt: TGTGCCAGTACCGGACAGGGAAATTCACCCCTCCACTTT; cdr3_aa: CASTGQGNSPLHF
d_call: TRBD1; v_call: TRBV29-1; cdr3_length: 15; clone_size: .; j_call: TRBJ1-4; cdr3_nt: TGCAGCGTTGAAACCGGGGACAGTGATGCAGGGAAACTGTTTTTT; cdr3_aa: CSVETGDSDAGKLFF
d_call: TRBD1; v_call: TRBV5-4; cdr3_length: 14; clone_size: .; j_call: TRBJ2-2; cdr3_nt: TGTGCCAGCAAGGACAGGGGAGACACCGGGGAGCTGTTTTTT; cdr3_aa: CASKDRGDTGELFF
d_call: TRBD2; v_call: TRBV19; cdr3_length: 17; clone_size: .; j_call: TRBJ2-7; cdr3_nt: TGTGCCAGTAGTATCGGGAATCCGGGCGGGAGCAAGAACGAGCAGTACTTC; cdr3_aa: CASSIGNPGGSKNEQYF
d_call: .; v_call: TRBV29-1; cdr3_length: 12; clone_size: .; j_call: TRBJ1-1; cdr3_nt: TGCAGCGTTGAAGACTTATACACTGAAGCTTTCTTT; cdr3_aa: CSVEDLYTEAFF
d_call: .; v_call: TRBV19; cdr3_length: 17; clone_size: .; j_call: TRBJ1-5; cdr3_nt: TGTGCCAGTAGTATAGATCGGGCAGGGGTTCGCAATCAGCCCCAGCATTTT; cdr3_aa: CASSIDRAGVRNQPQHF
d_call: TRBD2; v_call: TRBV5-5; cdr3_length: 16; clone_size: .; j_call: TRBJ2-2; cdr3_nt: TGTGCCAGCAGCTCCGGACTAGCGGGAGAGTCCCGGGAGCTGTTTTTT; cdr3_aa: CASSSGLAGESRELFF
d_call: .; v_call: TRBV27; cdr3_length: 13; clone_size: few; j_call: TRBJ1-1; cdr3_nt: TGTGCCAGCAGTTTTCAACAGGGCACTGAAGCTTTCTTT; cdr3_aa: CASSFQQGTEAFF
d_call: .; v_call: TRBV2; cdr3_length: 14; clone_size: .; j_call: TRBJ2-2; cdr3_nt: TGTGCCAGCAAATTAACTAGTAGCACCGGGGAGCTGTTTTTT; cdr3_aa: CASKLTSSTGELFF
d_call: TRBD2; v_call: TRBV25-1; cdr3_length: 13; clone_size: once; j_call: TRBJ2-7; cdr3_nt: TGTGCCAGCAGCCTTAGCGGGAGTGGCGAGCAGTACTTC; cdr3_aa: CASSLSGSGEQYF